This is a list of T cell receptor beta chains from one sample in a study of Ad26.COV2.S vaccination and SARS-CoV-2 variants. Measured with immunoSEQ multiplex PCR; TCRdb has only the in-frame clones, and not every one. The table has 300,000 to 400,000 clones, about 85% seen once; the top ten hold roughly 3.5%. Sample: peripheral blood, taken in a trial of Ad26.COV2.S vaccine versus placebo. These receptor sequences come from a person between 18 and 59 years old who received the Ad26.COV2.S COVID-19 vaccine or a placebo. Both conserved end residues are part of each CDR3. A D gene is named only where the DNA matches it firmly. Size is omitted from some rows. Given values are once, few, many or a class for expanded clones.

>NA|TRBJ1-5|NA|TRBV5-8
CASSRKTSGNQPQHF
TGTGCCAGCAGCAGGAAGACAAGTGGCAATCAGCCCCAGCATTTT
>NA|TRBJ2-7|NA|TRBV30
CAWSWDYEQYF
TGTGCCTGGAGTTGGGACTACGAGCAGTACTTC
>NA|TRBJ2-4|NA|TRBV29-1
CSVRVAKNIQYF
TGCAGCGTTAGAGTAGCCAAAAACATTCAGTACTTC
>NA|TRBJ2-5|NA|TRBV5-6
CASSFGPVAEETQYF
TGTGCCAGCAGCTTCGGCCCCGTGGCCGAGGAGACCCAGTACTTC
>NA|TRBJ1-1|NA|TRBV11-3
CASSLEGRGNTEAFF
TGTGCCAGCAGCTTAGAGGGGAGGGGGAACACTGAAGCTTTCTTT
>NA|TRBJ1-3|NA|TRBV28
CASSLTRRTEGTIYF
TGTGCCAGCAGTTTAACTAGACGGACCGAGGGCACCATATATTTT
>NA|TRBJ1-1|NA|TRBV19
CASSISKDTEAFF
TGTGCCAGTAGTATAAGCAAGGACACTGAAGCTTTCTTT
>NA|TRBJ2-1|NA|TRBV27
CATSAGASYNEQFF
TGTGCCACTTCCGCGGGGGCCTCCTACAATGAGCAGTTCTTC
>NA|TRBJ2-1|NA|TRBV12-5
CASGLVGNEQFF
TGTGCTAGTGGTTTGGTAGGGAATGAGCAGTTCTTC
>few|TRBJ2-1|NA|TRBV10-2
CASSRGLNLSPYNEQFF
TGCGCCAGCAGCCGCGGGCTTAACCTAAGTCCCTACAATGAGCAGTTCTTC
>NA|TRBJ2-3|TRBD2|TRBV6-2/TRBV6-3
CASSPRLAGGWTDTQYF
TGTGCCAGCAGTCCACGACTAGCGGGGGGGTGGACAGATACGCAGTATTTT
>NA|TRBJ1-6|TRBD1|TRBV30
CAWGQGNNSPLHF
TGTGCCTGGGGACAGGGTAATAATTCACCCCTCCACTTT
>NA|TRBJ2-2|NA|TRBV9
CASSSPAQGPNTGELFF
TGTGCCAGCAGCTCCCCGGCCCAGGGCCCCAACACCGGGGAGCTGTTTTTT
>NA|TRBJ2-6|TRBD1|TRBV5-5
CASSLVGLQGTGANVLTF
TGTGCCAGCAGCTTAGTAGGATTACAGGGGACTGGGGCCAACGTCCTGACTTTC
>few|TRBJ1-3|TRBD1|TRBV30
CAWRRDRGSGNTIYF
TGTGCCTGGAGACGGGACAGGGGGTCTGGAAACACCATATATTTT
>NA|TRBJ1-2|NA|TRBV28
CASSSPPMEGLGGYTF
TGTGCCAGCAGTTCCCCCCCCATGGAGGGGCTTGGGGGCTACACCTTC
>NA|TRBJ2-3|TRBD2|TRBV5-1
CASSFRILAGSTDTQYF
TGCGCCAGCAGCTTCAGGATTTTAGCGGGAAGCACAGATACGCAGTATTTT
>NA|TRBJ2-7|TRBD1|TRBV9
CASSVDRGGEQYF
TGTGCCAGCAGCGTGGACAGGGGCGGTGAGCAGTACTTC
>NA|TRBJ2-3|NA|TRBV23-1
CASSQLVGGSTSQYF
TGCGCCAGCAGTCAATTGGTCGGAGGGAGCACCTCGCAGTATTTT
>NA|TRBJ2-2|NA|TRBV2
CASSGSRPRGTGELFF
TGTGCCAGCAGTGGTTCTCGACCTAGGGGCACCGGGGAGCTGTTTTTT
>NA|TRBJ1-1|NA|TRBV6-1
CASSDASTENTEAFF
TGTGCCAGCAGTGACGCTTCGACAGAGAACACTGAAGCTTTCTTT
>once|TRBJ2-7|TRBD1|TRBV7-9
CASGPTGVHEQYF
TGTGCCAGCGGGCCGACAGGGGTCCACGAGCAGTACTTC
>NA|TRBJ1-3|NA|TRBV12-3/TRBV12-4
CASSLFGNTIYF
TGTGCCAGCAGTTTATTTGGAAACACCATATATTTT
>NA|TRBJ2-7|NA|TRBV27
CASSFGYEQYF
TGTGCCAGCAGTTTCGGCTACGAGCAGTACTTC
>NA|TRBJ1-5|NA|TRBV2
CASSEADSRRQPQHF
TGTGCCAGCAGTGAGGCCGACAGCCGCCGTCAGCCCCAGCATTTT
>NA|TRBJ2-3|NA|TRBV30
CAWSQAYTDTQYF
TGTGCCTGGAGTCAAGCGTACACAGATACGCAGTATTTT
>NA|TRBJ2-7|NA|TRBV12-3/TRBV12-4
CASKPGQNYEQYF
TGTGCCAGCAAACCGGGACAAAACTACGAGCAGTACTTC
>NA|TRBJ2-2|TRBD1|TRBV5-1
CASSKDRGTGELFF
TGCGCCAGCAGTAAGGACAGGGGAACCGGGGAGCTGTTTTTT
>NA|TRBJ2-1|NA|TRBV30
CAWSISPMRLAYNEQFF
TGTGCCTGGAGTATTTCCCCTATGAGGCTGGCCTACAATGAGCAGTTCTTC
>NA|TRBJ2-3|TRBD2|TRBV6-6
CASSSKRGGRTDTQYF
TGTGCCAGCAGTTCCAAGCGGGGGGGCCGCACAGATACGCAGTATTTT
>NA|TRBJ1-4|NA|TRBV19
CATQVQGKDEKLFF
TGTGCCACCCAAGTCCAGGGGAAGGATGAAAAACTGTTTTTT
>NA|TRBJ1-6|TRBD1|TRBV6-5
CASSTGQGGNSPLHF
TGTGCCAGCAGTACTGGACAGGGCGGTAATTCACCCCTCCACTTT
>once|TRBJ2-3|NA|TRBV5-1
CASSLGLGGVVADTQYF
TGCGCCAGCAGCTTGGGGCTCGGGGGAGTAGTCGCAGATACGCAGTATTTT
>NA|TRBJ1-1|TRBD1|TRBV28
CASSTGQIEAFF
TGTGCCAGCAGCACGGGACAGATTGAAGCTTTCTTT
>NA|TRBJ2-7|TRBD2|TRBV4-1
CASRGDMPGEQYF
TGCGCCAGCCGGGGGGATATGCCGGGGGAGCAGTACTTC
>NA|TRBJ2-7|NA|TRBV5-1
CASSFSEVGGYEQYF
TGCGCCAGCAGCTTCTCCGAGGTGGGGGGCTACGAGCAGTACTTC
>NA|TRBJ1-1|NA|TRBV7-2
CATTPSWGDVTEAFF
TGTGCCACTACCCCCTCCTGGGGGGACGTCACTGAAGCTTTCTTT
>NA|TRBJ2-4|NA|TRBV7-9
CASSSVSLSLAKNIQYF
TGTGCCAGCAGCAGTGTATCCCTATCGCTAGCCAAAAACATTCAGTACTTC
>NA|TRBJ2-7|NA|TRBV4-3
CASSQDKVLAPRPYEQYF
TGCGCCAGCAGCCAAGATAAGGTCCTAGCGCCTCGACCCTACGAGCAGTACTTC
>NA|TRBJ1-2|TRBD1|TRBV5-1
CASSLVQGANYGYTF
TGCGCCAGCAGCTTGGTACAGGGGGCAAACTATGGCTACACCTTC
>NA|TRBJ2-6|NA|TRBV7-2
CASSRANVLTF
TGTGCCAGCAGCCGGGCCAACGTCCTGACTTTC
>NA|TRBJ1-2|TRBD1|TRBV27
CASSYGQGDGYTF
TGTGCCAGCAGTTACGGGCAGGGGGATGGCTACACCTTC
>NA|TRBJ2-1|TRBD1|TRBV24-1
CATSDWGQGHEQFF
TGTGCCACCAGTGACTGGGGACAGGGCCATGAGCAGTTCTTC
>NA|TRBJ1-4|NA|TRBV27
CASSWRTSSEKLFF
TGTGCCAGCAGTTGGAGGACAAGTAGTGAAAAACTGTTTTTT
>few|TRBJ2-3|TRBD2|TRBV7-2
CASSFGGAADTQYF
TGTGCCAGCAGTTTCGGGGGGGCCGCAGATACGCAGTATTTT
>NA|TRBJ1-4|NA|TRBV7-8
CASSLSFAGTEKLFF
TGTGCCAGCAGCTTATCATTCGCAGGGACTGAAAAACTGTTTTTT